The 29 T cell receptor beta chains below come from one sample, sequenced in a study of CD8+ T cells in alopecia areata (dated by TCRdb to about 2018). The sample's time point label, in plain terms: baseline before oral tofacitinib. To prepare the library, the immunoSEQ multiplex PCR assay was applied. RNA was extracted from all samples and reverse transcribed into cDNA as template for TCR sequencing. TCRdb stores this immuneACCESS table with in-frame sequences only. Part of the clones is absent; in the studies checked, under half of the shortfall reflects unresolved V genes, and no reason is known for the rest. This sample holds 150,000 to 200,000 clones; around 71% were observed only once. In total, the top ten clones hold about an eighth of the sample. The sequences come from CD8+ T cells sorted from blood, collected at week 0. These receptors were taken from a human donor with alopecia areata.

V and J are TRBV5-1 and TRBJ2-7; no definite D call. Germline CDR1 SGHRS, CDR2 YFSETQ. The CDR3 is made up of 13 amino acids. V gave up 5 bases and J gave up 0 bases, with 9 bases separating them. The CDR3 DNA reads TGCGCCAGCAGTCTCTCACCCTCCTACGAGCAGTACTTC. Amino acids: CASSLSPSYEQYF.

The chain combines TRBV25-1 with TRBJ1-1; D perhaps matches TRBD1 (5 bases). Germline CDR1 reads MGHDK; CDR2 reads SYGVNS. This CDR3 has 14 amino acids. V was cut by 6 bases and J by 4 bases, with 15 bases left in between. CDR3 bases: TGTGCCAGCAGGCCGCGGGGGGAGGTCACTGAAGCTTTCTTT. As protein: CASRPRGEVTEAFF.

The chain combines TRBV27 with TRBJ1-5; 8 bases match TRBD1. Germline V lookup: CDR1 MNHEY, CDR2 SMNVEV (reference sequence). The CDR3 covers 14 residues. V lost 5 bases and J lost 7; bases outside the gene matches: 7. The CDR3 here is CASSPTGGGQPQHF. For the CDR3, the DNA is TGTGCCAGCAGTCCCACAGGGGGAGGACAGCCCCAGCATTTT.

The rearrangement uses TRBV2 and TRBJ2-5; 14 positions agree with TRBD2. The germline CDR1 and CDR2 sequences are SNHLY and FYNNEI. V shed 6 bases, J shed 2 bases, and the junction held 5 bases outside the gene matches. The CDR3 consists of 16 residues. The CDR3 loop is CASRKTSGGAQETQYF. The CDR3 DNA reads as TGTGCCAGCAGGAAGACTAGCGGGGGGGCACAAGAGACCCAGTACTTC.

The V call is TRBV5-1, the J call TRBJ2-7; 10 bases fit TRBD2. Germline-derived CDR1 and CDR2 are SGHRS and YFSETQ. Trimming at V came to 4 bases and at J to 7 bases, leaving 11 bases not matched to a gene. CDR3 length equals 15 residues. CDR3 region: CASSPSTTSGTEQYF. CDR3 bases: TGCGCCAGCAGCCCTAGCACCACTAGCGGGACGGAGCAGTACTTC.

This clone appeared a single time. V is TRBV13 and J is TRBJ2-5; TRBD1 matches 8 bases. The J call may be incorrect, as the DNA end agrees better with TRBJ2-7. CDR1 and CDR2 from the germline V gene are PRHDT and FYEKMQ (reference sequence). The CDR3 length is 15 residues. CDR3 bases: TGTGCCAGCAGCTTAGGGCAGGGGGCGCGCGACGAGCAGTACTTC. It yields the protein CASSLGQGARDEQYF.

The genes are TRBV27 and TRBJ2-7; D may be TRBD1 (6 bases). Germline lookup yields CDR1 MNHEY and CDR2 SMNVEV (reference sequence). Deletions cut 3 bases from V and 5 bases from J, with 14 bases between. This CDR3 is built from 14 residues. The DNA of the CDR3 is TGTGCCAGCAGTTTCGGGCGGACAGCCGACGAGCAGTACTTC. This sequence encodes CASSFGRTADEQYF.

The V gene is TRBV27, the J gene TRBJ2-3, with a possible D match to TRBD2 (5 bases). The CDR3 consists of 9 residues. CDR1 MNHEY and CDR2 SMNVEV come from the germline V gene (reference sequence). V was shortened by 6 bases and J by 11 bases, with 6 bases between the two germline ends. CDR3 DNA: TGTGCCAGCAGGGACTGGCAGTATTTT. Translated, it gives CASRDWQYF.

The rearrangement uses TRBV5-1 and TRBJ1-2; unclear D gene. The CDR3 has 13 residues. Germline CDR1 SGHRS, CDR2 YFSETQ. Trimming left V 2 bases short and J 5 bases short, with 10 bases between. The CDR3 is CASSFRVRYGYTF. The CDR3 bases are TGCGCCAGCAGCTTCCGCGTTCGATATGGCTACACCTTC.

This clone came up a few times. This rearrangement joins TRBV5-1 to TRBJ1-5; D is perhaps TRBD1 (6 bases). The CDR3 has 15 amino acids. The V end lost 1 base, the J end lost 2 bases, and 10 bases lay between the germline ends. Per the germline V gene, CDR1 is SGHRS and CDR2 is YFSETQ. DNA of the CDR3: TGCGCCAGCAGCTTGTGGGCAGGGGGCAATCAGCCCCAGCATTTT. Translation gives CASSLWAGGNQPQHF. The full variable domain, completed using reference TRBV5-1 and TRBJ1-5, is KAGVTQTPRYLIKTRGQQVTLSCSPISGHRSVSWYQQTPGQGLQFLFEYFSETQRNKGNFPGRFSGRQFSNSRSEMNVSTLELGDSALYLCASSLWAGGNQPQHFGDGTRLSIL.

The chain combines TRBV29-1 with TRBJ1-5, with D unclear. Germline loops: CDR1 SQVTM, CDR2 ANQGSEA. The germline V and J ends were trimmed by 6 bases and 7 bases, with 16 bases remaining between them. This CDR3 is 13 amino acids long. For the CDR3, the DNA is TGCAGCGTCCTACTGGGGTCGGGGCAGCCCCAGCATTTT. Its translation is CSVLLGSGQPQHF.

The rearrangement joins TRBV13 to TRBJ1-1, with a tentative D call TRBD1 (6 bases). CDR3 length: 15 residues. Trimming cost V 4 bases and J 3 bases, with 15 bases left between them. CDR1 and CDR2 from the germline V gene are PRHDT and FYEKMQ (reference sequence). CDR3 protein: CASSSTQGSDTEAFF. The DNA for the CDR3 is TGTGCCAGCAGCTCCACACAGGGATCGGACACTGAAGCTTTCTTT.

The chain has TRBV11-2 and TRBJ2-1; TRBD2 aligns across 9 bases. The CDR3 is made up of 16 amino acids. CDR1 and CDR2 from the germline V gene are SGHAT and FQNNGV. Germline trimming cut 0 bases from V and 2 bases from J; bases unmatched to any gene: 2. The CDR3 coding sequence is TGTGCCAGCAGCTTAGAGGGACTAGCCACCTACAATGAGCAGTTCTTC. Its translation: CASSLEGLATYNEQFF.

V usage is TRBV5-1 and J usage is TRBJ1-1; D gene unclear. The CDR3 has 16 residues. Trimming removed 3 bases at V and 1 base at J, with 16 bases between. Germline CDR1 is SGHRS and CDR2 is YFSETQ. For the CDR3, the DNA is TGCGCCAGCAGCTCCAGAATTGACAATGCGAACACTGAAGCTTTCTTT. This codes for CASSSRIDNANTEAFF.

This chain connects TRBV9 to TRBJ1-1; D is uncertain. The CDR3 runs to 14 residues. The V end lost 7 bases, the J end lost 0 bases, and 13 bases lay between the germline ends. Germline loops: CDR1 SGDLS, CDR2 YYNGEE. Here the CDR3 reads CASGDHGVNTEAFF. The CDR3 DNA reads as TGTGCCAGCGGTGACCATGGGGTGAACACTGAAGCTTTCTTT.

V usage is TRBV10-3 and J usage is TRBJ2-5; 7 positions agree with TRBD2. V lost 2 bases to trimming and J lost 5 bases; unmatched junction nucleotides: 5. The CDR3 extends over 14 amino acids. Germline loops: CDR1 ENHRY, CDR2 SYGVKD. CDR3 region: CAISEESRGETQYF. The CDR3 DNA reads TGTGCCATCAGTGAGGAATCGCGGGGGGAGACCCAGTACTTC.

This clone has only a few counts. The genes are TRBV30 and TRBJ2-6, with 9 bases that match TRBD1. The germline V gene encodes CDR1 GTSNPN and CDR2 SVGIG (reference sequence). CDR3 length equals 18 residues. V was pared by 5 bases and J by 0 bases, with 11 bases of the junction left unmatched. CDR3 sequence: CAWVQGTGRYSGANVLTF. The CDR3 coding sequence is TGTGCCTGGGTACAAGGGACAGGGCGTTACTCTGGGGCCAACGTCCTGACTTTC.

V is TRBV9 and J is TRBJ2-1; D unresolved. The CDR3 is made up of 12 amino acids. Between the trimmed V and J ends, which lost 0 bases and 7 bases, there was a span of 5 bases. From germline, CDR1 is SGDLS and CDR2 YYNGEE. CDR3 residues: CASSVAGNEQFF. CDR3 DNA: TGTGCCAGCAGCGTAGCCGGGAATGAGCAGTTCTTC.

The V and J genes are TRBV6-5 and TRBJ1-6; tentatively, D is TRBD1 (5 bases). V lost 2 bases and J 9 bases, leaving 11 bases between the germline ends. CDR1 MNHEY and CDR2 SVGAGI come from the germline V gene. This CDR3 spans 14 amino acids. CDR3 bases: TGTGCCAGCAGTTACGGCAGGGTGGGTTCACCCCTCCACTTT. Protein sequence: CASSYGRVGSPLHF.

This clone was observed a few times. The genes are TRBV27 and TRBJ1-3; D call uncertain. The CDR3 has 15 amino acids. V lost 0 bases, J lost 0 bases, and 6 bases lay in between. Germline V gene lookup returns CDR1 MNHEY and CDR2 SMNVEV (reference sequence). CDR3 DNA: TGTGCCAGCAGTTTATCCCCAAGCTCTGGAAACACCATATATTTT. Translation: CASSLSPSSGNTIYF.

The CDR3 protein is CASSMGGAPQETQYF. The CDR3 DNA reads TGTGCCAGCAGCATGGGGGGGGCGCCCCAAGAGACCCAGTACTTC. V and J are TRBV11-2 and TRBJ2-5; maybe TRBD2 (7 bases). The length of the CDR3 is 15 residues. Trimming took off 5 bases at V and 1 base at J, with 14 bases between the two ends. Germline CDR1 SGHAT, CDR2 FQNNGV.

The chain combines TRBV30 with TRBJ1-1; unclear D gene. V dropped 2 bases and J dropped 0 bases, with 7 bases sitting between them. From germline, CDR1 is GTSNPN and CDR2 SVGIG (reference sequence). This CDR3 is 13 amino acids long. The CDR3 DNA is TGTGCCTGGAGTCTGATCCTGAACACTGAAGCTTTCTTT. Translating gives CAWSLILNTEAFF.

This sequence joins TRBV2 and TRBJ2-3, with 7 positions matching TRBD1. Trimming took 9 bases from V and 6 from J; bases not matched to a gene: 24. In germline, CDR1 is SNHLY, CDR2 FYNNEI. The CDR3 covers 18 residues. The CDR3 protein is CARFSVTLPGQLMDTQYF. CDR3 in DNA: TGTGCCAGATTCTCGGTTACATTACCGGGACAGCTCATGGATACGCAGTATTTT.

This clone was observed a single time. The rearrangement uses TRBV11-3 and TRBJ2-3; TRBD2 matches 7 bases. The J segment lost 6 bases and the V segment lost 1 base, leaving 4 bases of the junction unmatched. From germline, CDR1 is SGHNT and CDR2 YENEEA. This CDR3 is built from 14 residues. The DNA of the CDR3 is TGTGCCAGCAGCTTAGGGACTAGGTTGGATACGCAGTATTTT. Residues: CASSLGTRLDTQYF.

V usage is TRBV27 and J usage is TRBJ2-5; D ambiguous. V dropped 6 bases and J dropped 0 bases, with 5 bases sitting between them. CDR3 length: 12 residues. Germline V CDR1 and CDR2: MNHEY, SMNVEV (reference sequence). The CDR3, as DNA: TGTGCCAGCAGACATAACCAAGAGACCCAGTACTTC. This encodes CASRHNQETQYF.

CDR3 DNA sequence: TGCAGCGTTGAGATCCTCGCAACTAATGAAAAACTGTTTTTT. As protein: CSVEILATNEKLFF. V is TRBV29-1 and J is TRBJ1-4; D is uncertain. CDR1 is SQVTM, CDR2 ANQGSEA, per germline. This CDR3 spans 14 amino acids. V was trimmed by 3 bases and J by 0 bases, leaving 8 bases between them.

V gene TRBV5-1 combines with J gene TRBJ2-7; no reliable D call. CDR1 SGHRS and CDR2 YFSETQ come from the germline V gene. V gave up 0 bases and J gave up 2 bases, with 6 bases separating them. This CDR3 region has 13 residues. CDR3 amino acids: CASSLAAAYEQYF. DNA for the CDR3: TGCGCCAGCAGCTTGGCGGCAGCCTACGAGCAGTACTTC.

The chain couples TRBV5-6 to TRBJ1-1; D is unresolved. Germline lookup yields CDR1 SGHDT and CDR2 YYEEEE. The CDR3 has 13 residues. Trimming removed 1 base from V and 2 bases from J, with 6 bases in between. The chain's CDR3 is CASSLPANTEAFF. As DNA, the CDR3 is TGTGCCAGCAGCTTGCCAGCCAACACTGAAGCTTTCTTT.

The chain is built from TRBV13 and TRBJ1-3; possibly TRBD1 for D (6 bases). Trimming cost V 5 bases and J 4 bases, with 21 bases left between them. CDR3 length equals 17 residues. Germline loops: CDR1 PRHDT, CDR2 FYEKMQ (reference sequence). The CDR3 DNA sequence: TGTGCCAGCAGCAACCACCAGGGCGAGGGGGGAGGAAACACCATATATTTT. Translating it yields CASSNHQGEGGGNTIYF.